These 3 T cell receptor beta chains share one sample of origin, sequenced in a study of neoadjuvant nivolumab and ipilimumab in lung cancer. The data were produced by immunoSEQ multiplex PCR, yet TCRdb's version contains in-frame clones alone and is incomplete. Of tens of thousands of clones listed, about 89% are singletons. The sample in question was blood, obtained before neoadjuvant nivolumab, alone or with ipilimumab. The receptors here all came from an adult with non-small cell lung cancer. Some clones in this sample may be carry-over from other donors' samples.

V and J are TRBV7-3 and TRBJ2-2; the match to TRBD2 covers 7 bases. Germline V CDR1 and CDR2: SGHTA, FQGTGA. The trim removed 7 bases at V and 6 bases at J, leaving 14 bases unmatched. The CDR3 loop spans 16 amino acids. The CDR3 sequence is CASTSLGLPTSGELFF. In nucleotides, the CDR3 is TGTGCCAGCACCTCCTTGGGACTACCGACTTCCGGGGAGCTGTTTTTT. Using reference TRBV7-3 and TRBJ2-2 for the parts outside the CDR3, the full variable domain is GAGVSQTPSNKVTEKGKYVELRCDPISGHTALYWYRQSLGQGPEFLIYFQGTGAADDSGLPNDRFFAVRPEGSVSTLKIQRTERGDSAVYLCASTSLGLPTSGELFFGEGSRLTVL.

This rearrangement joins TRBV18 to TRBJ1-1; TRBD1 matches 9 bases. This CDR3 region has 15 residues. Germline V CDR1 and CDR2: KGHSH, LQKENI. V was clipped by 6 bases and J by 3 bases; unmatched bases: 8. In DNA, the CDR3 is TGTGCCAGCTCGTTAGGACAGGGGTGGGACACTGAAGCTTTCTTT. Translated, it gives CASSLGQGWDTEAFF.

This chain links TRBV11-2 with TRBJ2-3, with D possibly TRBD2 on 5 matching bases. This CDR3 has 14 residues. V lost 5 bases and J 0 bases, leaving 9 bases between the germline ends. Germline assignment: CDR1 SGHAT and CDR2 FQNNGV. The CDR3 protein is CASSRQRSTDTQYF. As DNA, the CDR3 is TGTGCCAGCAGCCGGCAGCGGAGCACAGATACGCAGTATTTT.